This T cell receptor beta chain is drawn from a study of shared clonotypes between healthy human individuals (dated by TCRdb to about 2020). Background on the whole study: The cohort comprised a couple of women and a few men aged 18 to 49 years. Per donor, three plates each were used for CD4 naive and CD4 memory, two for CD8 naive, and one for CD8 memory. To estimate repertoire size and how much clonotypes are shared between individuals, the study performed deep sequencing of blood TCR repertoires from 4 to 6 healthy adults. Different laboratories and diverse techniques were used to prepare libraries and sequence TCR repertoires, to increase sequencing depth and limit assay-specific biases. Between about 0.94 and 10 billion PBMCs per donor were obtained by leukapheresis.

Using the deep immunoSEQ assay, multiplex PCR amplified TCR CDR3 regions from genomic DNA. Extracted genomic DNA from each cell subset was distributed evenly across all wells of several immunoSEQ 96-well plates, and each plate was treated as a replicate. For sorted subsets, about 220 ng of genomic DNA, equivalent to roughly 30,000 T cell genomes, went into each replicate PCR. The purified libraries were quantified using a Qubit 3.0 fluorometer, sized with a Bioanalyzer 2100, and then quantified again using the KAPA Library Quantification kit. Every immunoSEQ 96-well plate was sequenced on a dedicated single-read 150-cycle Illumina NextSeq 550 flow cell. Per the source publication's procedure: Because only junctional sequences without quality scores were contained in the immunoSEQ output, filtering matching that applied to full-length reads could not be performed. Sequences were annotated with PyIR, a Python wrapper for IgBLAST v1.9, using IMGT germline references to assign V/J genes and CDR3. Any read was removed if the V/J assignment was weak (E-value above 1e-6), the CDR3 was missing, or the read contained stop codons, out-of-frame junctions, or ambiguous translated residues. V3J clonotypes were defined as sequences sharing the same inferred V gene, J gene, and CDR3 amino acid sequence. The percentage overlap between two repertoires was calculated by dividing the number of shared unique clonotypes by the size of the smaller repertoire. Richness of each repertoire was evaluated using RTK rarefaction, the Chao1 estimator, and Recon v2.1 estimates of unobserved clonotypes. For all TCRbeta clonotypes obtained by the gDNA method from a few donors, generation probabilities were computed with OLGA. Drawn from immuneACCESS, this table holds only the in-frame rearrangements with V and J called that TCRdb kept. Clones are partly lost; checked studies trace under half to an unresolved V gene and leave the rest unexplained. The V and J calls and the clone size are those of that table, but D and trimming were determined from the DNA. For this sample there are about 360,000 clones; roughly 80% appear just once. 10% of the sample comes from the top ten.

The donors were healthy, HIV-negative adults with no recently reported acute infections or vaccinations. All donors were Caucasian adults living in Nashville, Tennessee, USA. CD4+ T cells were enriched through magnetic negative selection, after which naive cells were positively selected on CD45RA and the remaining negative fraction served as the memory subset. Blood was collected by leukapheresis, and PBMCs were isolated by Ficoll-Histopaque density gradient centrifugation and then cryopreserved in liquid nitrogen vapor phase. Purity and quantity of every magnetically sorted T cell population were checked by analytical flow cytometry. Genomic DNA was isolated from every sorted fraction and measured by UV absorbance on a Nanodrop 2000c. From cysteine to phenylalanine, the CDR3 is 16 amino acids long. Only the CDR3 region is kept as DNA, spanning 48 bases read in frame from base 1. CDR1 and CDR2 were assigned from the germline V gene as MNHNS and SASEGT. The germline V end is reduced by 4 bases and the J end by 1 base; junction bases left unmatched: 9.

About this clone: Its antigen target is currently unknown. Per-base qualities were not stored, and no clone one base away is much larger.

General findings and caveats noted by the study authors: Because the study included a small number of donors, the genetic and exposure-history diversity represented was limited. Approximately 5% of naive CD4, around 3.6% of naive CD8, about 2.4% of memory CD4, and more than 0.35% of memory CD8 clonotypes were shared across several donors. Clonotypes shared by all four sorted-subset donors showed higher generation probabilities than non-shared clonotypes. Naive subsets generally had larger estimated clonotype richness than memory subsets did. Based on pairwise subsampling, the degree of clonotype sharing among donors was expected to be affected by sequencing depth. Sampling was restricted to blood, and TCR repertoires in tissues likely differ from the TCR repertoires found in blood. Incomplete sequencing was indicated by rarefaction of sorted-subset datasets, despite the large sequencing depth.

The sequence was obtained from a young man in good health. The V and J segments used are TRBV6-1 and TRBJ2-5, with TRBD2 matching 7 junction bases. Sequencing was carried out using memory CD4+ T cells sorted from blood. The cell subset or site tag for this specimen amounts to: CD45RA-negative fraction. The DNA sequence is given as TGTGCCAGCAGTGTGGCTAGGGGCGGGAGCCAAGAGACCCAGTACTTC. Its coded protein is CASSVARGGSQETQYF.